This TCR beta chain was retrieved from a study of identical twins. The study, taken as a whole, reports: Part of the zero-insertion signal could reflect confounding by invariant MAIT and iNKT cells.

Healthy Caucasian individuals made up all the donors. The cDNA had a unique molecular identifier and a template-switch universal primer site. TCRdb used MiXCR to reprocess the 5' RACE reads, holding one entry per CDR3 protein. The table has over 250,000 distinct CDR3 sequences, nearly 9.5% seen once. With respect to this clonotype: The antigen remains undetermined.

The germline V gene has CDR1 SNHLY and CDR2 FYNNEI. This CDR3 spans 15 amino acids. Trimming pared 0 bases from V and 1 base from J, leaving 9 bases between. These data also featured in a second study, about yellow fever vaccine responses in identical twins.

The specimen sequenced was CD8+ T cells sorted from blood. The gene calls are TRBV2 and TRBJ2-5; D perhaps matches TRBD1 (5 bases). This TCR was recovered from a woman aged 18-29 years in good health. The CDR3 sequence: CASSEASGIQETQYF. In DNA form, the CDR3 reads TGTGCCAGCAGTGAAGCATCAGGGATCCAAGAGACCCAGTACTTC.